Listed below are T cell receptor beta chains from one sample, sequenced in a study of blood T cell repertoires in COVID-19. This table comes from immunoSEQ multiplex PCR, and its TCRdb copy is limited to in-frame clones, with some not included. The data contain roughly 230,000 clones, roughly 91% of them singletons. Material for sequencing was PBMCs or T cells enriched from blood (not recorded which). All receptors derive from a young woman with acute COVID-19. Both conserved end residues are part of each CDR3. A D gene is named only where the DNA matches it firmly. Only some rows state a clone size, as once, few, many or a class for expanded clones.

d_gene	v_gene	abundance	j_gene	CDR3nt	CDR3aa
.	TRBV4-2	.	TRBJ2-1	TGTGCCAGCAGCCAATTCGATGAGCAGTTCTTC	CASSQFDEQFF
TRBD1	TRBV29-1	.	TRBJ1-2	TGCAGCGTTAGACAGGGATCAAATGGCTACACCTTC	CSVRQGSNGYTF
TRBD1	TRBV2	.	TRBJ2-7	TGTGCCAGCGAGCGGGACAGGGGGATCGACGAGCAGTACTTC	CASERDRGIDEQYF
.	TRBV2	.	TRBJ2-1	TGTGCCAGCATGGACAACTACGTGAAGTTCTTC	CASMDNYVKFF
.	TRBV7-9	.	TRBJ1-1	TGTGCCAGCAGCGTCATCGTAGACAGCGCGAACACTGAAGCTTTCTTT	CASSVIVDSANTEAFF
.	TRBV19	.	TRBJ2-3	TGTGCCAGTAGTATCCGCAGGGGTTCGGGCACAGATACGCAGTATTTT	CASSIRRGSGTDTQYF
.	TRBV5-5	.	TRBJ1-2	TGTGCCAGCAGCTTGTGGGAGGGGAATCTCTTTGGCTACACCTTC	CASSLWEGNLFGYTF
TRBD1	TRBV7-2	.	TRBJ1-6	TGTGCCAGCAGCCCCCGGCGACAGGGGTTCCGCTTT	CASSPRRQGFRF
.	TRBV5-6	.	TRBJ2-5	TGTGCCAGCAGCTTGGCTCGCCTTCGGGGAGAGACCCAGTACTTC	CASSLARLRGETQYF
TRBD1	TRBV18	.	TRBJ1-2	TGTGCCAGCTCACTCACGGGACAGCCTAACTATGGCTACACCTTC	CASSLTGQPNYGYTF
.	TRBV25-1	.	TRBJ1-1	TGTGCCAGCATCGGTCAGGGGAACACTGAAGCTTTCTTT	CASIGQGNTEAFF
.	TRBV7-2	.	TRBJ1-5	TGTGCCAGCAGCTTAGCCGACAGCCCCAATCAGCCCCAGCATTTT	CASSLADSPNQPQHF
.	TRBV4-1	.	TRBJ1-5	TGCGCCAGCAGCCAAGAAGGGGGACAGCCCCAGCATTTT	CASSQEGGQPQHF
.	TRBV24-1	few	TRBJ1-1	TGTGCCACCAGTGATTATATTGACAGGCCCCAATTGAACACTGAAGCTTTCTTT	CATSDYIDRPQLNTEAFF
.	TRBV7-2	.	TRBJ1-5	TGTGCCAGCAGCTTAGTAGCGTTCGGCAGCCGTTATCAGCCCCAGCATTTT	CASSLVAFGSRYQPQHF
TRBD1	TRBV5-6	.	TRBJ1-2	TGTGCCAGCAGCTTTCCGGGACAGGGATTGTATGGCTACACCTTC	CASSFPGQGLYGYTF
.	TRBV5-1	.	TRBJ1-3	TGCGCCAGCAGCTTGGGGGGGCGAGGAAACACCATATATTTT	CASSLGGRGNTIYF
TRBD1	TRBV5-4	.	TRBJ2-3	TGTGCCAGCAGCCTGGGACAGGGAGGAGATACGCAGTATTTT	CASSLGQGGDTQYF
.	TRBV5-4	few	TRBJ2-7	TGTGCCAGCAGCTTGGACACCTACGAGCAGTACTTC	CASSLDTYEQYF
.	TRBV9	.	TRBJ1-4	TGTGCCAGCAGCGTAGTGGTAGGAGGGAACGAAAAACTGTTTTTT	CASSVVVGGNEKLFF
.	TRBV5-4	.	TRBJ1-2	TGTGCCAGCAGCTTAAACAGATACTATGGCTACACCTTC	CASSLNRYYGYTF
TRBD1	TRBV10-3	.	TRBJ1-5	TGTGCCATCAGTGAGTCGAGCCAGGGGGAACAGCCCCAGCATTTT	CAISESSQGEQPQHF
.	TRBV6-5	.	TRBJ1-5	TGTGCCAGCGCAGACCGGGGCAATCAGCCCCAGCATTTT	CASADRGNQPQHF
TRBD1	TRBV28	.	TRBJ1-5	TGTGCCAGCAGTCGGGACAGTAGCAATCAGCCCCAGCATTTT	CASSRDSSNQPQHF
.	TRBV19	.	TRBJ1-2	TGTGCCAGTAGTCCCTCTTCGGGGGGATATGGCTACACCTTC	CASSPSSGGYGYTF
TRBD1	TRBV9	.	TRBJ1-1	TGTGCCAGCAGCCCGGACAGGGTATCGGCTTTCTTT	CASSPDRVSAFF
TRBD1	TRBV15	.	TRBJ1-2	TGTGCCACCAGCAGAGGGACAGGAGGAAGCTATGGCTACACCTTC	CATSRGTGGSYGYTF
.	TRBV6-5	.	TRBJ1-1	TGTGCCAGCAGTTACTCGGGGGGAAGGAACACTGAAGCTTTCTTT	CASSYSGGRNTEAFF
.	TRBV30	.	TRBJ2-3	TGTGCCTGGAGTATGCGGACTTATCAAAGCACAGATACGCAGTATTTT	CAWSMRTYQSTDTQYF
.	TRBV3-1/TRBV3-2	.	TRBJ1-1	TGTGCCAGCAGCCCCAGGACAAGGAACACTGAAGCTTTCTTT	CASSPRTRNTEAFF
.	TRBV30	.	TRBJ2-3	TGTGCCTGGGGCATGACTGGCTCTGGGGATACGCAGTATTTT	CAWGMTGSGDTQYF
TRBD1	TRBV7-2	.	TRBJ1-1	TGTGCCAGCAGCTCCACCGGGACAGCGGGCTCTGAAGCTTTCTTT	CASSSTGTAGSEAFF
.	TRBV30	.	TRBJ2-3	TGTGCCTGGAGTGTACGGGGCACAGATACGCAGTATTTT	CAWSVRGTDTQYF
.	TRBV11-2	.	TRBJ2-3	TGTGCCAGCAGCTTAGGGGCTAACACAGATACGCAGTATTTT	CASSLGANTDTQYF
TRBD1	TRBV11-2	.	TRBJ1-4	TGTGCCAGCAGCTTAGTGGCAGGGGGTAGTGAAAAACTGTTTTTT	CASSLVAGGSEKLFF
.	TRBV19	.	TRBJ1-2	TGTGCCAGTAGACAGGGTGAAGGCTACACCTTC	CASRQGEGYTF
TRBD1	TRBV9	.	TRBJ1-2	TGTGCCAGCAGCACTCGGGACAGCTATGGCTACACCTTC	CASSTRDSYGYTF
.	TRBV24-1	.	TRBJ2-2	TGTGCCACCGGGCGGGACACCGGGGAGCTGTTTTTT	CATGRDTGELFF
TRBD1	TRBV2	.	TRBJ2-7	TGTGCCAGCAGCTCCGGACAGGGCCCTTACGAGCAGTACTTC	CASSSGQGPYEQYF
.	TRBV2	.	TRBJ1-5	TGTGCCAGCAATCTCGTAGCGGAGAATCAGCCCCAGCATTTT	CASNLVAENQPQHF
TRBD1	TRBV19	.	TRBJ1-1	TGTGCCAGTAGTATGACAGGGGGCGTAACTGAAGCTTTCTTT	CASSMTGGVTEAFF
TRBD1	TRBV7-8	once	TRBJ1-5	TGTGCCAGCAGCGCTCGACAGGGAAAGGACAATCAGCCCCAGCATTTT	CASSARQGKDNQPQHF
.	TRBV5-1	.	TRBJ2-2	TGCGCCAGCAGCACCGACAGCCTAAACACCGGGGAGCTGTTTTTT	CASSTDSLNTGELFF
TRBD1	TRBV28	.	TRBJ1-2	TGTGCCAGCAGAGTCGGACAGGGGGGTGCTAACTATGGCTACACCTTC	CASRVGQGGANYGYTF
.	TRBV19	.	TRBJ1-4	TGTGCCAGTAGTATCGTAGGGGCAACGAATGAAAAACTGTTTTTT	CASSIVGATNEKLFF
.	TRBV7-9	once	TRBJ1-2	TGTGCCAGCGTCAGGGGCGAGTACCCCTATGGCTACACCTTC	CASVRGEYPYGYTF
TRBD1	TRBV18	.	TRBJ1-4	TGTGCCAGCTCACCAAACAGGGGTTTGGATGAAAAACTGTTTTTT	CASSPNRGLDEKLFF
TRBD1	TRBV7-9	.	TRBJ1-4	TGTGCCACCTCCGGGACAGGGGAAGAGGCTAATGAAAAACTGTTTTTT	CATSGTGEEANEKLFF
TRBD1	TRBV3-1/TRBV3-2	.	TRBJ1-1	TGTGCCAGCAGCCTAAGGACAGGGCGGGACACTGAAGCTTTCTTT	CASSLRTGRDTEAFF
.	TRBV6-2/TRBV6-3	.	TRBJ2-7	TGTGCCAGCAGTTCTGATATTGGAGGGGGCTCCTACCACGAGCAGTACTTC	CASSSDIGGGSYHEQYF
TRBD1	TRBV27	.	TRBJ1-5	TGTGCCAGCAGTTTATCTGGACAGGGCCAACGGCCCCAGCATTTT	CASSLSGQGQRPQHF
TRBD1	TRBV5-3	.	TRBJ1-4	TGTGCCAGAATCAGGGGGTCCACGGTAAATGAAAAACTGTTTTTT	CARIRGSTVNEKLFF
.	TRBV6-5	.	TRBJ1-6	TGTGCCAGCAGTTACCGGGTTGTGCGTTCACCCCTCCACTTT	CASSYRVVRSPLHF
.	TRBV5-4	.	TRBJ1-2	TGTGCCAGCAGCTTAACAGGGTACGGGGGCTACACCTTC	CASSLTGYGGYTF
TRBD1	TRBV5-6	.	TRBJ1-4	TGTGCCAGCAGCTCCGGGACAGGAGGCATCCTCAGGGGAAAACTGTTTTTT	CASSSGTGGILRGKLFF
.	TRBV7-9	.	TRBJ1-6	TGTGCCAGCAGCTTTCAGTCACCCCTCCACTTT	CASSFQSPLHF
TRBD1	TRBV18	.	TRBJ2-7	TGTGCCAGCTCACTGGCGGGACAGGGGGCCTACGAGCAGTACTTC	CASSLAGQGAYEQYF
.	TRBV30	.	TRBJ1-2	TGTGCCTGGAGTGTCCTCAGGGCTCGGGGCTACACCTTC	CAWSVLRARGYTF